This T cell receptor (beta chain) emerged from a study of blood T cell repertoires in COVID-19. V was shortened by 5 bases and J by 2 bases, with 12 bases between the two germline ends. The CDR3 is made up of 14 amino acids. The germline V gene encodes CDR1 SGHTA and CDR2 FQGNSA. In the original processing: Reference gene primer amplification in the assay estimated nucleated cell counts. Only in-frame clones appear in the TCRdb table, and some are missing; sequencing was by immunoSEQ multiplex PCR. V and J calls and clone size are those listed in that table; D and trimming were worked out from the DNA. The data hold 150,000 to 160,000 clones, with more than 85% observed a single time.

This clonotype was obtained from a woman aged 70-85 years with acute or convalescent COVID-19. The sequencing sample was made of peripheral blood. The V call is TRBV7-2, the J call TRBJ1-1; perhaps TRBD1 as D (6 bases). The CDR3 DNA reads TGTGCCAGCAGCACAACGGACAGCAACACTGAAGCTTTCTTT. It is translated as CASSTTDSNTEAFF.